This T cell receptor (beta chain) came from a study of T cell responses to AZD1222 COVID-19 vaccine. Study-wide results and limits: Baseline seropositivity occurred in only a handful of AZD1222 recipients. The sample set comprised mostly white British donors with more females, and clonal diversity was possibly underestimated. Researchers took repertoire samples only after the peak T cell response had come.

This table comes from immunoSEQ multiplex PCR, and its TCRdb copy is limited to in-frame clones, with some not included. The repertoire holds tens of thousands of clones, with over 60% as singletons. A note on this clone: Its antigen is not identified.

The CDR3 totals 11 residues. Germline V gives CDR1 MNHEY, CDR2 SVGAGI. V was shortened by 7 bases and J by 3 bases, with 6 bases between the two germline ends. This chain uses TRBV6-5 with TRBJ1-1; D remains unclear. The clonotype was recovered from an adult in good health. The sequencing here drew on peripheral blood, taken on day 0 of AZD1222 vaccination. CDR3 sequence (DNA): TGTGCCAGCAAATTATACACTGAAGCTTTCTTT. Protein sequence: CASKLYTEAFF.